The sequence of this TCR beta chain was determined in a study of cytomegalovirus exposure and HLA in healthy donors (dated by TCRdb to the late 2010s). Regarding the research as a whole: In an earlier analysis of approximately 640 of the donors, 276 Gb of sequence data and approximately 120 million unique TCR beta sequences from about 190 million T cells were reported. To predict cytomegalovirus infection status, the study combined high-throughput TCR immunosequencing, statistical association of individual TCRs with disease status, and machine learning. On average, roughly 250,000 unique TCR beta nucleotide sequences were sequenced per donor among roughly 430 genotyped donors of the cohort, with 15% to 20% of those sequences being non-productive. A later analysis re-examined previously published TCR beta repertoires from just over 650 donors and added high-resolution HLA genotyping to investigate patterns of TCR occurrence. In the later analysis, no new phenotypic data were used to find candidate immune exposures; instead, reliance was placed on TCR beta sequences and their occurrence across donors. A later genetic analysis used genome-wide SNP genotypes for about 65% of the roughly 670 donors, treating that subset as a discovery cohort. About 320 gigabases of sequencing data and 70 million to 85 million unique TCR sequences were included in an early release covering several hundred HLA-typed donors. The study profiled the T cell repertoires of more than 500 subjects by immunosequencing and related them to cytomegalovirus serostatus. HLA typing included class I and class II loci at four-digit resolution. The study was designed to test whether signatures of past pathogen exposure could be identified by cataloging public T cell receptors. Donor age, sex, ethnicity and CMV serostatus were compiled together with the repertoire data. Among the approximately 400 genotyped donors, about 85% belonged to the genetic ancestry cluster associated with self-reported Caucasian donors. About five DR-DQ haplotypes were treated as single units for association and clustering because of strong linkage in the cohort. The number of donors typed differed by locus, with about 629-630 for A, B, C, DRB1 and DQB1, about 500 for DQA1, 600 to 610 for DPA1, and 450 to 480 for DPB1. To decide whether each TCR beta V gene segment behaved as functional or pseudogenic, an earlier analysis of approximately 590 of the donors relied on high-throughput TCR beta sequencing. Along with the 666-subject first cohort, a separate validation cohort of more than 90 different subjects was used. Every discovery cohort repertoire had been produced on one sequencing platform. The study at large found these results: In vitro tests confirmed that a few of the cytomegalovirus-associated TCR beta chains recognize cytomegalovirus antigens. A further reported finding was that TCR beta sequences accurately predicted the HLA-A and HLA-B alleles for most subjects in the first cohort. Because some donors lacked HLA typing at each locus, the association tests relied only on the typed subset. Because counts were too low, roughly 18 rarely observed V segments, including chromosome 9 orphons, were left out of the earlier analysis of 500 to 650 of the donors. Immune exposure information for the cohort was limited to CMV serostatus. According to a later analysis, most CMV-associated TCR beta chains appeared to be HLA-restricted, and the HLA associations seemed to be driven largely by CMV exposure. At a false discovery rate of 0.05, a later analysis linked some 17,000 TCR beta sequences to specific HLA alleles. A cluster of highly shared sequence variants was judged likely to be a technical artifact of the sequencing pipeline. In a later analysis, HLA-associated TCR beta chains showed more clonal expansion and lower generation probabilities than non-associated chains that were equally common. While some public TCRs were present in many individuals, most TCR sequences turned up only very rarely across donors. It was suggested by the authors that the approach could potentially be generalized to other disease states and immunological phenotypes. In an earlier analysis of 587 of the donors, most TCR beta V segments were observed in productive rearrangements about 87% or about 30% of the time, broadly matching IMGT annotations. In both the original and validation cohorts, the classifier was reported to diagnose cytomegalovirus status with high specificity and sensitivity. An association between a missense DCLRE1C variant and V-gene and J-gene trimming of TCR beta chains was found in a later genetic analysis and replicated in an independent cohort. Several of the top co-occurrence clusters appeared to be linked to parvovirus B19, influenza, CMV and Epstein-Barr virus, according to a later analysis. The 87-base-pair reads could not distinguish some IMGT-functional V segments, including TRBV6-2 and TRBV6-3, so those segments were excluded. The study gave a list of under 200 TCR beta chains associated with cytomegalovirus. A later genetic analysis reported fewer N-insertions in productive TCRs among donors in an Asian-associated ancestry cluster than the roughly 700-donor mean. Strong co-occurrence of HLA alleles, especially DR and DQ, made assigning TCR associations to individual alleles difficult. In a later analysis, TCR association rates were found to vary across HLA loci, with the most associated TCRs seen for DRB1 alleles and the fewest for HLA-C alleles. The cohort was sequenced for TCR beta chains only, and without alpha or paired-chain data the features that could be detected were limited. The presence/absence analyses assumed that sequencing depth was roughly uniform across donors, and that assumption may not be true. Correlated functional status among segregating V segments might be attributable to linkage disequilibrium, but an unknown experimental factor could not be ruled out.

About this clone itself: Its antigen is currently not known. No quality values exist for individual bases; no much larger clone is one base distant.

The cohort consisted of 650 to 700 healthy bone marrow donors. All cohort members were sampled while nominally healthy, although unrecorded immune exposures were likely present. The donor was CMV seropositive and was included in the group of 250 to 350 seropositive cohort members. Every donor gave a peripheral blood sample, and the peripheral blood mononuclear cells from that sample were used for TCR beta sequencing. The Qiagen DNeasy Blood Extraction Kit was used to extract genomic DNA from the blood cell samples. Receptor libraries were prepared by the immunoSEQ multiplex PCR assay. For the multiplex PCR, a mixture combining 60 forward primers for TCR Vbeta segments and 13 reverse primers for TCR Jbeta segments was used. A multiplex PCR assay on genomic DNA amplified the CDR3 region of rearranged TCR beta genes. The amplified TCR beta libraries were sequenced on the Illumina HiSeq System as 87-base-pair reads. In the original analysis: Across the 500 to 700 repertoires, a later analysis counted 75 million to 90 million unique TCR beta chains, around 11 million of which were shared by at least two donors. Raw reads were error-corrected and collapsed into unique sequences by a nearest-neighbor algorithm in which closely related sequences were merged to remove PCR and sequencing errors. To assign V, D and J gene segments, CDR3 sequences were aligned to IMGT reference sequences. For a sequence to be retained, a match of at least six nucleotides to both a V gene segment and a J gene segment was required. A rearrangement was called productive if the CDR3 had no stop codons and remained in frame with V and J, and every other rearrangement was called non-productive. Following IMGT convention, CDR3 was defined as the stretch from the second conserved V-encoded cysteine to the conserved J-encoded phenylalanine. In an earlier analysis of 587 of the donors, sequences lacking an unambiguous match to a single V gene segment were excluded. An earlier analysis of a few hundred of the donors classified V segments as functional when productive rearrangements were above 56.7% and as segregating when the standard deviation between donors was above 5%. A statistical classification framework was built for diagnosing cytomegalovirus status from the catalog of TCR beta chain sequences. A later analysis assigned V and J genes by comparing TCR nucleotide sequences with IMGT/GENE-DB human TR gene sequences. A later analysis assigned CDR3 sequences and most-parsimonious VDJ recombination scenarios with the TCRdist pipeline. In a later analysis, every TCR beta chain was defined by the combination of its CDR3 amino acid sequence and its V-gene family, and reads without a unique V-gene family were dropped. A later analysis removed nearly 600 highly shared, low-generation-probability nucleotide sequences to deal with suspected cross-contamination and a sequencing artifact. A later analysis calculated a clonal expansion index for each public chain from normalized within-repertoire ranks of inferred template counts. In a later analysis, generation probabilities were computed using a VDJ recombination model fitted to out-of-frame rearrangements, and the results were checked against IGoR. A later analysis scored TCR-TCR, TCR-HLA and TCR-CMV co-occurrence with hypergeometric tests, applying a repertoire-size bias correction to TCR pairs. To estimate false discovery rates, a later analysis permuted the HLA or CMV assignments 20 times. In a later analysis, co-occurring TCRs were grouped using DBSCAN, and TCRdist sequence similarity was added for clustering within HLA-allele-positive subsets. Co-occurrence clustering excluded repertoires with fewer than 30,000 or more than 120,000 public chains, plus five with anomalous nucleotide sharing. The source is immuneACCESS, and TCRdb retained only in-frame sequences with V and J called. Part of the clones is not carried over; for the studies checked, unresolved V genes explain less than half of this, and the remainder is unexplained. D and trimming come from the DNA, and the V and J calls and clone size come from that table. The sample contains 100,000 to 150,000 clones, around 70% of them found a single time. 4% of the sample comes from the top ten.

Including the terminal cysteine and phenylalanine, the CDR3 comprises 15 residues. The sequence is cut down to CDR3 DNA, 45 bases in frame from base 1. The germline V gene provides CDR1 MRHNA and CDR2 SNTAGT. V is cut back by 3 bases and J by 9 bases, with 9 bases in the junction unmatched. The receptor comes from a man aged 40-49 years in good health and CMV-seropositive. The chain employs TRBV6-4 and TRBJ2-1, and TRBD2 matches 9 of the central bases. Sequenced sample: PBMCs. In nucleotide form, the sequence is TGTGCCAGCAGTGATTTGGGACTAGCAAGGACTGAGCAGTTCTTC. This translates into CASSDLGLARTEQFF.